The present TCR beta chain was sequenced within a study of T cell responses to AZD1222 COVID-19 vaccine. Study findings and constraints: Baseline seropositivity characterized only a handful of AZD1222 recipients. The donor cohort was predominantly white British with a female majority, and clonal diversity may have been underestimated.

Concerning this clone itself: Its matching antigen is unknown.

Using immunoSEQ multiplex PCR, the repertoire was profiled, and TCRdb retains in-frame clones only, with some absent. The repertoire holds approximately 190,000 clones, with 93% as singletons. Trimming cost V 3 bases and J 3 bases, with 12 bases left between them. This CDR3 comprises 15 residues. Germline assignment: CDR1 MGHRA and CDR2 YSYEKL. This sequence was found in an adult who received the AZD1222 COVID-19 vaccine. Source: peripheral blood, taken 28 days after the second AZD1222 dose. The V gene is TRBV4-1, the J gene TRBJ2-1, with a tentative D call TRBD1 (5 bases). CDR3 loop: CASSQALDSYNEQFF. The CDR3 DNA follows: TGCGCCAGCAGCCAGGCCCTCGACAGCTACAATGAGCAGTTCTTC.